The 23 T cell receptor beta chains presented below share a single source sample, sequenced in a study of shared clonotypes between healthy human individuals. Assay: immunoSEQ multiplex PCR; the TCRdb copy retains only in-frame clones and omits some. The sample carries over 700,000 clones, roughly 72% recorded once. Sequencing input: memory CD4+ T cells sorted from blood. Noted subset: CD45RA-negative fraction. These receptors were obtained from a woman between 25 and 40 years old in good health.

The table lists this clone with a count of one. The gene calls are TRBV18 and TRBJ2-3; D perhaps matches TRBD2 (6 bases). The V and J ends lost 3 bases and 5 bases respectively, with 12 bases between them. The germline V gene has CDR1 KGHSH and CDR2 LQKENI. The CDR3 sequence is 14 residues long. The chain's CDR3 is CASSPMGAGDTQYF. CDR3 DNA: TGTGCCAGCTCACCGATGGGAGCGGGAGATACGCAGTATTTT.

This clone showed up just once. Within the sample, other DNA sequences also encode this same CDR3. V and J are TRBV5-4 and TRBJ1-2, with 8 bases aligning to TRBD1. V was pared by 2 bases and J by 6 bases, with 3 bases of the junction left unmatched. The CDR3 length is 13 residues. Germline-derived CDR1 and CDR2 are SGHNT and YYREEE (reference sequence). This chain's CDR3 is CASSFDRGDGYTF. The CDR3 DNA follows: TGTGCCAGCAGCTTCGACAGGGGAGATGGCTACACCTTC.

This clone was detected a few times. This chain connects TRBV2 to TRBJ2-7; D ambiguous. The germline V and J ends were trimmed by 2 bases and 3 bases, with 14 bases remaining between them. The length of the CDR3 is 15 residues. The germline V gene encodes CDR1 SNHLY and CDR2 FYNNEI. CDR3 in DNA: TGTGCCAGCAGTGAATTTTCGTACAGAGGCTACGAGCAGTACTTC. It encodes CASSEFSYRGYEQYF. Variable domain in full (rest from reference TRBV2 and TRBJ2-7): EPEVTQTPSHQVTQMGQEVILRCVPISNHLYFYWYRQILGQKVEFLVSFYNNEISEKSEIFDDQFSVERPDGSNFTLKIRSTKLEDSAMYFCASSEFSYRGYEQYFGPGTRLTVT.

In this sample, this clone turned up a few times. J is TRBJ2-7 and V is TRBV29-1, with 9 bases lining up with TRBD2. V lost 4 bases, J lost 9 bases, and 16 bases stayed unmatched. CDR3 length: 15 residues. The germline V gene encodes CDR1 SQVTM and CDR2 ANQGSEA. The CDR3 protein is CSVVVALAGPGGQYF. Here the CDR3 DNA reads TGCAGCGTTGTAGTCGCGCTAGCGGGACCCGGAGGGCAGTACTTC.

The chain employs TRBV15 and TRBJ2-7, with a possible D match to TRBD2 (5 bases). Germline V lookup: CDR1 LNHNV, CDR2 YYDKDF (reference sequence). There are 15 residues in the CDR3. The germline V and J ends were trimmed by 5 bases and 3 bases, with 17 bases remaining between them. The CDR3 DNA sequence: TGTGCCACCAGCCCCGGGTCGGGGAACGTCTACGAGCAGTACTTC. It yields the protein CATSPGSGNVYEQYF.

The chain couples TRBV28 to TRBJ2-5; the D gene is possibly TRBD1 (7 bases). From germline, CDR1 is MDHEN and CDR2 SYDVKM. The CDR3 runs to 15 residues. Trimming left V 5 bases short and J 1 base short, with 14 bases between. Here the CDR3 DNA reads TGTGCCAGCAGTCCAGGGGGGAGAGGCCAAGAGACCCAGTACTTC. Translation gives CASSPGGRGQETQYF.

The chain is built from TRBV5-6 and TRBJ2-1; 10 bases line up with TRBD2. The CDR3 has 16 amino acids. CDR1 is SGHDT, CDR2 YYEEEE, per germline. Trimming removed 1 base from V and 5 bases from J; junction bases left unmatched: 6. The CDR3 sequence is CASSLKREGRDNEQFF. The CDR3 nucleotides read TGTGCCAGCAGCTTGAAGCGGGAGGGCCGGGACAATGAGCAGTTCTTC.

J is TRBJ2-2 and V is TRBV7-2, with D tentatively TRBD1 (5 bases). The CDR3 is made up of 14 amino acids. V was pared by 3 bases and J by 4 bases, with 9 bases between. Germline V CDR1 and CDR2: SGHTA, FQGNSA. Here the CDR3 reads CASSFQGGTGELFF. The CDR3 DNA is TGTGCCAGCAGCTTTCAGGGTGGCACCGGGGAGCTGTTTTTT.

The chain joins TRBV5-1 to TRBJ1-1; D is possibly TRBD1 (5 bases). The germline CDR1 and CDR2 sequences are SGHRS and YFSETQ. This CDR3 has 13 amino acids. Trimming removed 3 bases from V and 1 base from J, with 7 bases in between. CDR3 region: CASSSGQNTEAFF. The CDR3 DNA is TGCGCCAGCAGCTCCGGACAGAACACTGAAGCTTTCTTT.

The J gene is TRBJ2-1, the V gene TRBV6-5; D unresolved. The CDR3 length is 16 residues. V was cut by 4 bases and J by 0 bases, with 13 bases left in between. The germline gives CDR1 MNHEY, CDR2 SVGAGI. This CDR3 reads CASSFSFASSYNEQFF. The CDR3 nucleotides are TGTGCCAGCAGTTTCTCTTTCGCTAGCTCCTACAATGAGCAGTTCTTC.

The chain is built from TRBV5-6 and TRBJ1-3; D remains unclear. Germline lookup yields CDR1 SGHDT and CDR2 YYEEEE. Trimming removed 4 bases from V and 4 bases from J, with 9 bases in between. The CDR3 runs 13 residues. The CDR3 sequence is CASSAGQGNTIYF. DNA for the CDR3: TGTGCCAGCAGCGCCGGCCAGGGAAACACCATATATTTT. Full variable domain (outside the CDR3, taken from reference TRBV5-6 and TRBJ1-3): DAGVTQSPTHLIKTRGQQVTLRCSPKSGHDTVSWYQQALGQGPQFIFQYYEEEERQRGNFPDRFSGHQFPNYSSELNVNALLLGDSALYLCASSAGQGNTIYFGEGSWLTVV.

This clone was picked up a small number of times. The chain links TRBV28 to TRBJ2-7; 10 bases are a match to TRBD2. V dropped 4 bases and J dropped 3; count of bases not matched to a gene: 12. The CDR3 sequence is 17 residues long. The V gene's germline CDR1 is MDHEN and CDR2 SYDVKM. CDR3 residues: CASSSQGGLAGVYEQYF. The CDR3 DNA follows: TGTGCCAGCAGTTCGCAAGGGGGGCTAGCGGGAGTCTACGAGCAGTACTTC.

This clone was picked up one time. This sequence joins TRBV5-1 and TRBJ1-4; tentatively, D is TRBD1 (6 bases). V was clipped by 5 bases and J by 0 bases, with 11 bases between them. The V gene's germline CDR1 is SGHRS and CDR2 YFSETQ. The CDR3 loop spans 15 amino acids. CDR3 sequence reads: CASRYGTTTNEKLFF. The CDR3, as DNA: TGCGCCAGCAGGTACGGGACAACAACTAATGAAAAACTGTTTTTT.

Notes on this clone: Other DNA sequences of this sample code for an identical CDR3. The V gene is TRBV6-6, the J gene TRBJ2-1; D remains ambiguous. This CDR3 comprises 11 residues. Per the germline V gene, CDR1 is MNHNY and CDR2 is SVGAGI (reference sequence). The V end was cut by 3 bases, the J end by 8 bases, with 5 bases between. CDR3: CASSYRDEQFF. The DNA of the CDR3 is TGTGCCAGCAGTTATCGGGATGAGCAGTTCTTC.

The chain couples TRBV28 to TRBJ1-2, with 10 bases lining up with TRBD1. The CDR3 contains 16 residues. Trimming cost V 3 bases and J 7 bases; bases outside gene matches: 11. CDR1 and CDR2 (germline): MDHEN, SYDVKM. CDR3 nucleotide sequence: TGTGCCAGCAGTTTGCCGCCGGGACAGGGGATGTTTGGCTACACCTTC. Translating gives CASSLPPGQGMFGYTF.

This clone was detected many times. The sample carries other DNA sequences with the same CDR3. The V call is TRBV11-2, the J call TRBJ2-4; the D call may be TRBD1 or TRBD2 (6 bases each). V lost 5 bases to trimming and J lost 6 bases, with 23 bases between them. The CDR3 has 17 residues. CDR1 and CDR2 (germline): SGHAT, FQNNGV. The CDR3 DNA follows: TGTGCCAGCAGCCCCATCGCCTCTACAGGGAGGAGAAACATTCAGTACTTC. Protein product: CASSPIASTGRRNIQYF.

The V gene is TRBV7-2, the J gene TRBJ2-5; TRBD2 matches at 9 bases. This CDR3 has 16 amino acids. Looked up from germline, CDR1 is SGHTA and CDR2 is FQGNSA. V gave up 5 bases and J gave up 2 bases; unmatched junction bases: 9. CDR3 amino acids: CASSAGVAGGQETQYF. DNA of the CDR3: TGTGCCAGCAGCGCGGGAGTCGCGGGAGGGCAAGAGACCCAGTACTTC.

This clone has only one observation. The chain recombines TRBV6-5 with TRBJ2-7; the D is unclear. The germline V gene has CDR1 MNHEY and CDR2 SVGAGI. Deletions cut 4 bases from V and 2 bases from J, with 15 bases between. This CDR3 has 15 amino acids. CDR3 in amino acids: CASSSSKEPPYEQYF. The CDR3 DNA sequence: TGTGCCAGCAGTTCTTCTAAGGAGCCCCCCTACGAGCAGTACTTC.

This clone was picked up one time. This could be a read error, since a much larger clone is one nucleotide away. In the same sample, other DNA sequences code for this CDR3. This chain links TRBV9 with TRBJ1-1; D not resolved. Germline lookup yields CDR1 SGDLS and CDR2 YYNGEE. This CDR3 has 14 residues. The CDR3 spells CASSVTGMDTEAFF. Written as DNA, the CDR3 is TGTGCTAGCAGCGTAACGGGAATGGACACTGAAGCTTTCTTT.

This clone was counted a few times. This chain joins TRBV25-1 and TRBJ2-3; a possible D gene is TRBD2 (7 bases). The CDR3 runs 16 residues. Between the trimmed V and J ends, which lost 4 bases and 4 bases, there was a span of 18 bases. Germline V lookup: CDR1 MGHDK, CDR2 SYGVNS. The DNA for the CDR3 is TGTGCCAGCAGTGGGGGGCGGGAGATGGACCCAGATACGCAGTATTTT. It encodes CASSGGREMDPDTQYF.

The genes are TRBV5-1 and TRBJ1-2; D ambiguous. The CDR3 is 14 amino acids. Trimming left V 0 bases short and J 3 bases short, with 9 bases between. In germline, CDR1 is SGHRS, CDR2 YFSETQ. The CDR3: CASSLGHPHYGYTF. In DNA form, the CDR3 reads TGCGCCAGCAGCTTGGGGCACCCCCACTATGGCTACACCTTC.

The CDR3 here is CASSIGAGYEQYF. The CDR3 nucleotides read TGTGCCAGTAGTATAGGTGCAGGGTACGAGCAGTACTTC. The V gene is TRBV19, the J gene TRBJ2-7; a possible D gene is TRBD1 (5 bases). V was clipped by 1 base and J by 4 bases, with 8 bases between them. Looked up from germline, CDR1 is LNHDA and CDR2 is SQIVND (reference sequence). This CDR3 is built from 13 residues.

This clone was counted ten times or more. The chain has TRBV18 and TRBJ1-2, with D unclear. The CDR3 is made up of 13 amino acids. V was pared by 0 bases and J by 0 bases, with 2 bases between. Germline-derived CDR1 and CDR2 are KGHSH and LQKENI. In DNA form, the CDR3 reads TGTGCCAGCTCACCACCGCCTAACTATGGCTACACCTTC. Protein: CASSPPPNYGYTF.